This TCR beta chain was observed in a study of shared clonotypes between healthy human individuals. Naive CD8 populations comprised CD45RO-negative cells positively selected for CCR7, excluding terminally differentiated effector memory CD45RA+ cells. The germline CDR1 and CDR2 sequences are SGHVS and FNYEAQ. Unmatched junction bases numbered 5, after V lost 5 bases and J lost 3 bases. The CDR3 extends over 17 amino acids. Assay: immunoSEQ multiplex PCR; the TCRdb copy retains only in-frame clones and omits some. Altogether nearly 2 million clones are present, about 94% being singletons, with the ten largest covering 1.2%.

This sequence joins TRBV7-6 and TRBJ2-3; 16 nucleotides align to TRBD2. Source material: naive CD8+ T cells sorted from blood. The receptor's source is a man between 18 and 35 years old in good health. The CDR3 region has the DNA TGTGCCAGCAGCCCGGGACTAGCGGGGGGGATGACAGATACGCAGTATTTT. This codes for CASSPGLAGGMTDTQYF.